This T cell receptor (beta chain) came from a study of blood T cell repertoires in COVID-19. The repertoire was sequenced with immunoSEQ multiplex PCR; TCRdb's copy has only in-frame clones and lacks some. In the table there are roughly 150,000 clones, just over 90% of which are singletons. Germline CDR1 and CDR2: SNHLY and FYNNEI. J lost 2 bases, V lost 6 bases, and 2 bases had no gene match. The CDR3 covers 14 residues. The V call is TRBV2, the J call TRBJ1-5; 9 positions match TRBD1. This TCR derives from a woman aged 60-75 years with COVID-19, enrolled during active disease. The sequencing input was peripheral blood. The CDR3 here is CASRRTGGNQPQHF. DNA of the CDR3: TGTGCCAGCAGGCGGACAGGGGGCAATCAGCCCCAGCATTTT.